This T cell receptor beta chain stems from a study of identical twins. Findings of the study overall: The study drew conclusions from cross-sectional statistical analysis, not from following the same donors. Among monozygotic twins, out-of-frame TCR alpha sharing exceeded what models predicted. Abundant cord blood beta clonotypes carried fewer insertions; memory repertoires showed none.

As concerns this clonotype: The target antigen is unknown.

Trimming took off 6 bases at V and 5 bases at J, with 8 bases between the two ends. Germline-derived CDR1 and CDR2 are SQVTM and ANQGSEA. This CDR3 region has 11 residues. The authors used template switching to add a universal primer site and gave cDNA unique molecular identifiers. TCRdb re-called the 5' RACE reads through MiXCR, storing one row per CDR3 protein. Of 1.5 million to 2 million distinct CDR3 sequences in the sample, roughly 35% were seen once. The TCR was taken from a newborn girl in good health. This chain uses TRBV29-1 with TRBJ2-1, with D unresolved. The source material was cord blood. The CDR3 coding sequence is TGCAGCGTGAATGTTAACAATGAGCAGTTCTTC. The encoded protein is CSVNVNNEQFF.